This T cell receptor (beta chain) originates from a study of OX40 agonist ivuxolimab in advanced cancers. About the study: Three patients got partial responses; one had hepatocellular carcinoma and two had cutaneous melanoma.

The CDR3 loop spans 14 amino acids. V lost 6 bases, J lost 1 base, and 9 bases lay in between. Germline V gives CDR1 MNHEY, CDR2 SMNVEV (reference sequence). Excluded were patients having autoimmune disease history or systemic immunosuppression. This table comes from immunoSEQ multiplex PCR, and its TCRdb copy is limited to in-frame clones, with some not included. The sample has 43,000 or so clones; 85% to 90% are singletons. General study findings and limits: The authors did not determine the antigen specificity of the expanded peripheral T cells.

As for this clone: What it recognizes is unknown.

The chain employs TRBV27 and TRBJ2-2; D not certain. The sequence was obtained from an adult with an advanced solid tumor such as melanoma, head and neck, liver or kidney cancer. Specimen: CD4+ or CD8+ T cells sorted from blood, collected in a trial of the OX40 agonist ivuxolimab. CDR3: CASRRTVNTGELFF. CDR3 DNA sequence: TGTGCCAGCAGGAGGACGGTGAACACCGGGGAGCTGTTTTTT.